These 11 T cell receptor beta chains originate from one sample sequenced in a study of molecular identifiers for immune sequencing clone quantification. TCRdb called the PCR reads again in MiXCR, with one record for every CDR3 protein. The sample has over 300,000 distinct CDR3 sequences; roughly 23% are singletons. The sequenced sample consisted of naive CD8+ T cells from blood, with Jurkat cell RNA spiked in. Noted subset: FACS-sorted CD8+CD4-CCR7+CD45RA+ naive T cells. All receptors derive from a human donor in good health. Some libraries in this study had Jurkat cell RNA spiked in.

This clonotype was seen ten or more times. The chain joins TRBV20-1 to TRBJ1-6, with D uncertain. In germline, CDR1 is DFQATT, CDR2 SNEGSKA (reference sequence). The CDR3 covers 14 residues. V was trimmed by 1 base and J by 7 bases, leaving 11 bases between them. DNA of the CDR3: TGCAGTGCTAGAGGGGTGCCCGAAAATTCACCCCTCCACTTT. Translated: CSARGVPENSPLHF.

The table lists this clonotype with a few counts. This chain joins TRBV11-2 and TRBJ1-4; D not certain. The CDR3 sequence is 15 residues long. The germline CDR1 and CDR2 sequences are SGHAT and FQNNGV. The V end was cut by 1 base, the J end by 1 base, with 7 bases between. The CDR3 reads CASSLVPGTNEKLFF. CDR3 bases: TGTGCCAGCAGCTTAGTACCAGGAACTAATGAAAAACTGTTTTTT.

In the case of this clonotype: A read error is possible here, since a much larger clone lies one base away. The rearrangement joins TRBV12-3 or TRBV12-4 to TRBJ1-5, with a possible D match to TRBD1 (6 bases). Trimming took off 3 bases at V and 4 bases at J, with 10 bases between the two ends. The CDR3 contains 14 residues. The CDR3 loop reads CASSLNRVNQPQHF. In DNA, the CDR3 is TGTGCCAGCAGTTTGAACAGGGTGAATCAGCCCCAGCATTTT.

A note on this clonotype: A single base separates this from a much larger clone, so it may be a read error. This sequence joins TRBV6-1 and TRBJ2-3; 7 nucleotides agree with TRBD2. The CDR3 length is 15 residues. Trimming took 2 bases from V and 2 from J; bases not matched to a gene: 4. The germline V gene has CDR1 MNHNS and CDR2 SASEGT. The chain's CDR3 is CASSETSEITDTQYF. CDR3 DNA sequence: TGTGCCAGCAGTGAAACTAGCGAGATCACAGATACGCAGTATTTT.

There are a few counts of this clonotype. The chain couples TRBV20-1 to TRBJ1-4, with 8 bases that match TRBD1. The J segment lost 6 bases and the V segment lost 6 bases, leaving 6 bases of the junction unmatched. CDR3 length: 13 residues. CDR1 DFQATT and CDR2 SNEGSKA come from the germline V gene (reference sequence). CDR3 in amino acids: CSAPTGVDEKLFF. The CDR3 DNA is TGCAGTGCCCCGACAGGGGTTGATGAAAAACTGTTTTTT.

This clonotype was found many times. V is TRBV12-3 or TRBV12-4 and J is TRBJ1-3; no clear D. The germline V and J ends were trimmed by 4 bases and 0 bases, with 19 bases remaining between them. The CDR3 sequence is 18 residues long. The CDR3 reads CASSYHPPLIPSGNTIYF. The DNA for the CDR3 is TGTGCCAGCAGTTATCATCCTCCGTTGATACCCTCTGGAAACACCATATATTTT.

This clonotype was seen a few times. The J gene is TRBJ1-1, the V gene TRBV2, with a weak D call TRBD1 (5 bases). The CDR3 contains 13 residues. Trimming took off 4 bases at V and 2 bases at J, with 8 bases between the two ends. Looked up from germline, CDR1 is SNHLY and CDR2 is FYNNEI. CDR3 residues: CASSGQFNTEAFF. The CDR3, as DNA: TGTGCCAGCAGTGGACAGTTCAACACTGAAGCTTTCTTT. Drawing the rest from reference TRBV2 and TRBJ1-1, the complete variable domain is EPEVTQTPSHQVTQMGQEVILRCVPISNHLYFYWYRQILGQKVEFLVSFYNNEISEKSEIFDDQFSVERPDGSNFTLKIRSTKLEDSAMYFCASSGQFNTEAFFGQGTRLTVV.

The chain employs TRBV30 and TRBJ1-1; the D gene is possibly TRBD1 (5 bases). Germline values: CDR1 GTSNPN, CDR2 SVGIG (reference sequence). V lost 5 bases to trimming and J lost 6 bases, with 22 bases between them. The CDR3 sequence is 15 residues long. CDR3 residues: CAWRWPGPGMPEAFF. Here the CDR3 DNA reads TGTGCCTGGCGCTGGCCGGGACCGGGGATGCCTGAAGCTTTCTTT.

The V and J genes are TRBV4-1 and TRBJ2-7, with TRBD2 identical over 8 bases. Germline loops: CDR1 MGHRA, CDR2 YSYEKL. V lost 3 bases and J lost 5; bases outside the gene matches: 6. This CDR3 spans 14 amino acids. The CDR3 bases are TGCGCCAGCAGCCAGCAGGTCGGGAGGGACGAGCAGTACTTC. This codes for CASSQQVGRDEQYF.

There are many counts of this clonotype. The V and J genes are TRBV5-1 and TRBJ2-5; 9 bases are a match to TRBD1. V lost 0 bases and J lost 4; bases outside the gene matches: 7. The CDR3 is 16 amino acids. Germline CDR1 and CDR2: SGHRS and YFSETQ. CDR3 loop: CASSLGTQGALETQYF. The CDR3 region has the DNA TGCGCCAGCAGCTTGGGGACACAGGGGGCTTTAGAGACCCAGTACTTC. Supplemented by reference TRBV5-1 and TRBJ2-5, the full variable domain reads KAGVTQTPRYLIKTRGQQVTLSCSPISGHRSVSWYQQTPGQGLQFLFEYFSETQRNKGNFPGRFSGRQFSNSRSEMNVSTLELGDSALYLCASSLGTQGALETQYFGPGTRLLVL.

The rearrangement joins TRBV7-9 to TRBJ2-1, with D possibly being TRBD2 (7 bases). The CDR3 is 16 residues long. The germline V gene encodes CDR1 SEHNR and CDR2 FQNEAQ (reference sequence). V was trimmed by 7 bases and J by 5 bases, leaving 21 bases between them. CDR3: CASTSAVGGPNNEQFF. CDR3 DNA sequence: TGTGCCAGCACCTCCGCGGTGGGGGGGCCTAACAATGAGCAGTTCTTC. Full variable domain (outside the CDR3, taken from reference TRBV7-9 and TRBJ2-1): DTGVSQNPRHKITKRGQNVTFRCDPISEHNRLYWYRQTLGQGPEFLTYFQNEAQLEKSRLLSDRFSAERPKGSFSTLEIQRTEQGDSAMYLCASTSAVGGPNNEQFFGPGTRLTVL.